This note documents a single TCR beta chain sequence. This entry belongs to a study of blood T cell repertoires in COVID-19. Produced via immunoSEQ multiplex PCR; TCRdb's table is partial and in-frame only. The data hold some 99,000 clones, with around 90% observed a single time. The sequencing input was peripheral blood. The sequence came from a man between 70 and 80 years old with acute or convalescent COVID-19.

The CDR3 is CASSLGDRAEQYF. The DNA of the CDR3 is TGCGCCAGCAGCTTGGGGGACAGGGCCGAGCAGTACTTC. The chain is built from TRBV5-1 and TRBJ2-7; the match to TRBD1 covers 9 bases. The CDR3 spans 13 residues. Trimming removed 0 bases from V and 6 bases from J; junction bases left unmatched: 1. Germline V lookup: CDR1 SGHRS, CDR2 YFSETQ. Variable domain in full (rest from reference TRBV5-1 and TRBJ2-7): KAGVTQTPRYLIKTRGQQVTLSCSPISGHRSVSWYQQTPGQGLQFLFEYFSETQRNKGNFPGRFSGRQFSNSRSEMNVSTLELGDSALYLCASSLGDRAEQYFGPGTRLTVT.